Shown below are 5 T cell receptor beta chains from a single sample sequenced in a study of a mutant IDH1 vaccine in newly diagnosed glioma. Time point given: baseline, week 1 (first vaccination visit). Treatment given: pre-vaccination baseline after standard-of-care therapy. Only in-frame clones appear in the TCRdb table, and some are missing; sequencing was by immunoSEQ multiplex PCR. The table shows about 54,000 clones, with roughly 80% occurring only once. Specimen: PBMCs, collected from a glioma patient treated with radiotherapy, temozolomide or both. All receptors come from a man between 18 and 29 years old with glioma.

The CDR3 bases are TGTGCCAGCAGCGGTCGGGGCAGGAGGTCGACTTCTGGAAACACCATATATTTT. Protein sequence: CASSGRGRRSTSGNTIYF. The V call is TRBV7-9, the J call TRBJ1-3, with D possibly TRBD1 on 5 matching bases. V lost 5 bases and J 1 base, leaving 21 bases between the germline ends. Germline CDR1 and CDR2: SEHNR and FQNEAQ (reference sequence). The CDR3 has 18 amino acids. Full variable domain (outside the CDR3, taken from reference TRBV7-9 and TRBJ1-3): DTGVSQNPRHKITKRGQNVTFRCDPISEHNRLYWYRQTLGQGPEFLTYFQNEAQLEKSRLLSDRFSAERPKGSFSTLEIQRTEQGDSAMYLCASSGRGRRSTSGNTIYFGEGSWLTVV.

Here the CDR3 reads CASSLGQGGNIQYF. The CDR3 DNA reads as TGCGCCAGCAGCCTCGGACAGGGGGGGAACATTCAGTACTTC. This chain uses TRBV4-3 with TRBJ2-4; 10 bases fit TRBD1. CDR3 size: 14 residues. After removal of 4 bases from V and 7 bases from J, the junction contained 4 bases not matched to a gene. CDR1 and CDR2 from the germline V gene are LGHNA and YSLEER.

Only one count was recorded for this clone. The rearrangement uses TRBV7-2 and TRBJ2-2; 8 bases match TRBD1. The CDR3 has 15 amino acids. Trimming took 5 bases from V and 11 from J; bases not matched to a gene: 13. Germline CDR1 and CDR2: SGHTA and FQGNSA. In DNA form, the CDR3 reads TGTGCCAGCAGCACCCTTGACAGGGGAAGTAAAGAGCTGTTTTTT. Its translation is CASSTLDRGSKELFF. Supplemented by reference TRBV7-2 and TRBJ2-2, the full variable domain reads GAGVSQSPSNKVTEKGKDVELRCDPISGHTALYWYRQSLGQGLEFLIYFQGNSAPDKSGLPSDRFSAERTGGSVSTLTIQRTQQEDSAVYLCASSTLDRGSKELFFGEGSRLTVL.

The chain carries TRBV27 and TRBJ1-1; no firm D call. The V end lost 5 bases, the J end lost 3 bases, and 25 bases lay between the germline ends. The length of the CDR3 is 18 residues. Germline V gene sequence: CDR1 MNHEY, CDR2 SMNVEV (reference sequence). The CDR3 coding sequence is TGTGCCAGCAGTACCCGAGGAGGCCGGCTATCTTCCCACACTGAAGCTTTCTTT. This sequence encodes CASSTRGGRLSSHTEAFF.

This clone has only a few counts. CDR3 in DNA: TGTGCCAGCAGCCCTAGGGGCAATCAGCCCCAGCATTTT. It is translated as CASSPRGNQPQHF. J is TRBJ1-5 and V is TRBV6-5; unclear D gene. The germline CDR1 and CDR2 sequences are MNHEY and SVGAGI. Trimming left V 6 bases short and J 2 bases short, with 8 bases between. The CDR3 consists of 13 residues.